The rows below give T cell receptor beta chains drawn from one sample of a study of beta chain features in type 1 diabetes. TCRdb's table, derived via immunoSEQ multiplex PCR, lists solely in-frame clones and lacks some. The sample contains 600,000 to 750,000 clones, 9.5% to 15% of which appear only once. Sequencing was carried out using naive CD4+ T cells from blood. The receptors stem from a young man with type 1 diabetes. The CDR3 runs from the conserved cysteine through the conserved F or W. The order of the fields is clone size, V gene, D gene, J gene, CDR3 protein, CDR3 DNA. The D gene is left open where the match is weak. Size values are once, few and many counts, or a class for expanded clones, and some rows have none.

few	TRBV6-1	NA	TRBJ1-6	CASSESTRANSPLHF	TGTGCCAGCAGTGAATCGACGCGGGCGAATTCACCCCTCCACTTT
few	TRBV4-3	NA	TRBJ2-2	CASSQDSGSGVGELFF	TGCGCCAGCAGCCAAGATTCCGGGAGTGGGGTAGGGGAGCTGTTTTTT
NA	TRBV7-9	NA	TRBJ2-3	CASSLSVPSTDTQYF	TGTGCCAGCAGCTTAAGTGTACCCAGCACAGATACGCAGTATTTT
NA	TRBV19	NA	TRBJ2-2	CASTSQGPAGELFF	TGTGCCAGTACCAGCCAGGGGCCGGCCGGGGAGCTGTTTTTT
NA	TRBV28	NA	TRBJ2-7	CASSSTRTLNYEQYF	TGTGCCAGCAGTTCCACCAGGACACTGAACTACGAGCAGTACTTC
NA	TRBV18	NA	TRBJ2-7	CASSPDPGEQYF	TGTGCCAGCTCACCGGACCCCGGCGAGCAGTACTTC
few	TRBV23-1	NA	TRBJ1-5	CASSPSESQHF	TGCGCCAGCAGTCCATCTGAGTCCCAGCATTTT
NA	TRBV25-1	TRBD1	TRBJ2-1	CASSVTITGTGDYNEQFF	TGTGCCAGCAGTGTAACAATAACTGGGACAGGAGACTACAATGAGCAGTTCTTC
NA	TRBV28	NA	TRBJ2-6	CASGYSWAGANVLTF	TGTGCCAGCGGATATTCCTGGGCTGGGGCCAACGTCCTGACTTTC
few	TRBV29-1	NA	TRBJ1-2	CSADLDLYGYTF	TGCAGCGCCGACCTGGATCTCTATGGCTACACCTTC
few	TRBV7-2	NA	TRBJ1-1	CASSLMAEPGGAFF	TGTGCCAGCAGTTTAATGGCGGAGCCGGGGGGAGCTTTCTTT
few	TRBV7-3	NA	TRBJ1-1	CASSLNQDTEAFF	TGTGCCAGCAGCTTAAACCAGGACACTGAAGCTTTCTTT
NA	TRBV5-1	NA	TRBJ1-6	CASSLERMRNSPLHF	TGCGCCAGCAGCTTGGAGCGAATGAGAAATTCACCCCTCCACTTT
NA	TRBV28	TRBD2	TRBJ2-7	CASSLTASGAYEQYF	TGTGCCAGCAGTTTAACGGCTAGCGGGGCCTACGAGCAGTACTTC
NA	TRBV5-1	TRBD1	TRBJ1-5	CASSGGGEGQPQHF	TGCGCCAGCAGCGGAGGGGGCGAGGGACAGCCCCAGCATTTT
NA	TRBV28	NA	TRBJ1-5	CASSFLLASNQPQHF	TGTGCCAGCAGTTTCCTCCTGGCTAGCAATCAGCCCCAGCATTTT
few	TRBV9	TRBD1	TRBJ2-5	CASSGPGQGPETQYF	TGTGCCAGCAGCGGCCCGGGACAGGGACCGGAGACCCAGTACTTC
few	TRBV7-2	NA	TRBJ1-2	CASSPGVGGYTF	TGTGCCAGCAGTCCCGGGGTAGGGGGCTACACCTTC
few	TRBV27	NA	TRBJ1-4	CASSLGKWTNEKLFF	TGTGCCAGCAGTTTAGGCAAGTGGACTAATGAAAAACTGTTTTTT
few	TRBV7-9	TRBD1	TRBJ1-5	CASSLQGDQPQHF	TGTGCCAGCAGCTTACAGGGGGATCAGCCCCAGCATTTT
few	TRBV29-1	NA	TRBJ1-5	CSVQTGYSNQPQHF	TGCAGCGTCCAGACAGGATATAGCAATCAGCCCCAGCATTTT
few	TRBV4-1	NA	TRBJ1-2	CASSHLDGANYGYTF	TGCGCCAGCAGCCACTTGGACGGAGCTAACTATGGCTACACCTTC
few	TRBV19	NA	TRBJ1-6	CASSFDDGNNSPLHF	TGTGCCAGTAGTTTTGACGACGGGAACAATTCACCCCTCCACTTT
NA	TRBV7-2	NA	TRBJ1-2	CASSFLGNYGYTF	TGTGCCAGCAGCTTTTTAGGGAACTATGGCTACACCTTC
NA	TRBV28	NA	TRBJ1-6	CASSFGGSPLHF	TGTGCCAGCAGTTTCGGGGGATCACCCCTCCACTTT
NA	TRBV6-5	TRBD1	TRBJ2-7	CASSHRTGPYEQYF	TGTGCCAGCAGTCATCGGACAGGGCCCTACGAGCAGTACTTC
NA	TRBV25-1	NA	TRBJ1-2	CASRGAGSYYGYTF	TGTGCCAGCAGGGGGGCAGGGAGCTACTATGGCTACACCTTC
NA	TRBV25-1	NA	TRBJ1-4	CASSELGRVGEKLFF	TGTGCCAGCAGTGAATTGGGCAGGGTGGGGGAAAAACTGTTTTTT
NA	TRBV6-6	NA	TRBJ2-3	CASSRDSGDTQYF	TGTGCCAGCAGCCGGGATAGCGGAGATACGCAGTATTTT
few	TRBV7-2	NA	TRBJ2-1	CASSLDPQSSEQFF	TGTGCCAGCAGCTTAGACCCCCAGTCCAGTGAGCAGTTCTTC
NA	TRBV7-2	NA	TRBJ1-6	CASSSFRENNSPLHF	TGTGCCAGCAGCTCCTTTCGGGAAAATAATTCACCCCTCCACTTT
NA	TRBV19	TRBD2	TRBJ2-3	CASRTSGTDTQYF	TGTGCCAGCAGGACTAGCGGCACAGATACGCAGTATTTT
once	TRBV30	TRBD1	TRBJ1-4	CAWGTGGNVNEKLFF	TGTGCCTGGGGGACAGGGGGAAATGTTAATGAAAAACTGTTTTTT
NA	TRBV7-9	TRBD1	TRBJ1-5	CASSETGASNQPQHF	TGTGCCAGCAGCGAAACAGGGGCTTCCAATCAGCCCCAGCATTTT
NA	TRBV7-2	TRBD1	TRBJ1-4	CASSRDRDEKLFF	TGTGCCAGCAGCCGAGACAGGGATGAAAAACTGTTTTTT
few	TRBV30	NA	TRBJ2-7	CAWSQLSSYEQYF	TGTGCCTGGAGCCAGCTCAGCTCCTACGAGCAGTACTTC
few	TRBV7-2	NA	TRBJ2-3	CASSANTDTQYF	TGTGCCAGCAGCGCGAACACAGATACGCAGTATTTT
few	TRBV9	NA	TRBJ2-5	CASSAGTRGGETQYF	TGTGCCAGCAGCGCCGGGACCCGGGGCGGGGAGACCCAGTACTTC
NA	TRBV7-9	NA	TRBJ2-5	CASSRDRAWDETQYF	TGTGCCAGCAGCCGGGACCGAGCTTGGGATGAGACCCAGTACTTC
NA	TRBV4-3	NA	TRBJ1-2	CASSQDDGQALYGYTF	TGCGCCAGCAGCCAAGATGACGGCCAAGCGTTATATGGCTACACCTTC
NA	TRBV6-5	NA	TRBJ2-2	CASSYGSTGELFF	TGTGCCAGCAGTTACGGAAGCACCGGGGAGCTGTTTTTT
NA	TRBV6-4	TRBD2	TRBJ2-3	CASSESSGGTDTQYF	TGTGCCAGCAGTGAATCTAGCGGGGGCACAGATACGCAGTATTTT
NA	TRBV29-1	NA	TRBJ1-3	CSVAEGHPGNTIYF	TGCAGCGTGGCGGAAGGGCACCCTGGAAACACCATATATTTT
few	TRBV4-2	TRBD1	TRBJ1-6	CASSRGTGQVDSPLHF	TGTGCCAGCAGCCGTGGGACAGGGCAGGTAGATTCACCCCTCCACTTT
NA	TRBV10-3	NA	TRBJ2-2	CAISPDPTGELFF	TGTGCCATCAGTCCGGACCCCACCGGGGAGCTGTTTTTT
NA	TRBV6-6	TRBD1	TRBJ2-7	CASTGDRASYEQYF	TGTGCCAGCACCGGAGACAGGGCTAGCTACGAGCAGTACTTC
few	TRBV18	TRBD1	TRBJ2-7	CASSPSWGQGYEEQYF	TGTGCCAGCTCACCGTCTTGGGGACAGGGGTACGAAGAGCAGTACTTC
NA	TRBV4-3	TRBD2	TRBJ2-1	CASSQASGSSYNEQFF	TGCGCCAGCAGCCAAGCTAGCGGGAGCTCCTACAATGAGCAGTTCTTC
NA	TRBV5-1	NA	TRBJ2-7	CASSWDPRVEQYF	TGCGCCAGCAGTTGGGACCCTAGGGTCGAGCAGTACTTC